Sequencing of this TCR beta chain was carried out in a study of neurological immune-mediated disorders. The CDR3 sequence is 15 residues long. The J segment lost 0 bases and the V segment lost 5 bases, leaving 3 bases of the junction unmatched. Germline-derived CDR1 and CDR2 are DFQATT and SNEGSKA (reference sequence). TCRdb ran MiXCR on the 5' RACE reads and lists one entry per CDR3 protein. Of 18,000 or so distinct CDR3 sequences listed, under 35% are singletons. This clonotype was detected only a few times. The chain is built from TRBV20-1 and TRBJ2-6; TRBD1 aligns across 8 bases. This TCR was recovered from a man aged 50 to 60 with HTLV-1-associated myelopathy (HAM/TSP). Specimen: PBMCs. CDR3 nucleotides: TGCAGTGCTCTGGACAGGGCCTCTGGGGCCAACGTCCTGACTTTC. Its protein product is CSALDRASGANVLTF.